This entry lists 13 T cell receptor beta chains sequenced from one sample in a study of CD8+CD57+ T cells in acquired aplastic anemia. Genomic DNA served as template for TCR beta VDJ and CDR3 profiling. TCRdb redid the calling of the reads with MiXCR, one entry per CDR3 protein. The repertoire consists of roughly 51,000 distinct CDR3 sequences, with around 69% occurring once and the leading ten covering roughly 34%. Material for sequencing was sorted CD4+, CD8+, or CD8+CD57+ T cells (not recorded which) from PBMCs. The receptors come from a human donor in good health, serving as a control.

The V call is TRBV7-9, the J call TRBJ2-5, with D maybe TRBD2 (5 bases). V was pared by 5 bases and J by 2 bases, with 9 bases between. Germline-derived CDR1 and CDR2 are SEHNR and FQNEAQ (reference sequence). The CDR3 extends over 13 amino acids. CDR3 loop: CASSPRLQETQYF. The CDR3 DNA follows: TGTGCCAGCAGCCCCAGACTACAAGAGACCCAGTACTTC.

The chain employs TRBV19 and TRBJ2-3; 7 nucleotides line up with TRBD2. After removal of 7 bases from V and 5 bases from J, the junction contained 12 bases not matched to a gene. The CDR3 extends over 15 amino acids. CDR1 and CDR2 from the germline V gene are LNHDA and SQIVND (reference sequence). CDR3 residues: CASTAGGGLLDTQYF. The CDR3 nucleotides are TGTGCCAGTACCGCTGGCGGGGGACTACTAGATACGCAGTATTTT.

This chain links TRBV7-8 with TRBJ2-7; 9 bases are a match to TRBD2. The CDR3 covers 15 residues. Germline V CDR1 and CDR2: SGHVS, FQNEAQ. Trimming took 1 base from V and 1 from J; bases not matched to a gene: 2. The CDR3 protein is CASSLGAGGSYEQYF. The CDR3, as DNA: TGTGCCAGCAGCTTAGGGGCGGGGGGGTCCTACGAGCAGTACTTC.

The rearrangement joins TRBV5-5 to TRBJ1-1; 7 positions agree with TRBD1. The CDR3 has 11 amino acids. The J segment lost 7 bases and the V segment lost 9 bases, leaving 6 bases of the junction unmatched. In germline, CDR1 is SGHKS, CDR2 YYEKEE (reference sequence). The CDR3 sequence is CATTTGFEAFF. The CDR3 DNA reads TGTGCCACCACGACAGGGTTTGAAGCTTTCTTT.

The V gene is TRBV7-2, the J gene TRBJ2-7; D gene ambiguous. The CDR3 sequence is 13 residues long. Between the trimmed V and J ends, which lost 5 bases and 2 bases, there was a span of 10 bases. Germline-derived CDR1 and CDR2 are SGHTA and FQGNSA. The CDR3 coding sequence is TGTGCCAGCAGCCCGCTTCGGGCCTACGAGCAGTACTTC. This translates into CASSPLRAYEQYF.

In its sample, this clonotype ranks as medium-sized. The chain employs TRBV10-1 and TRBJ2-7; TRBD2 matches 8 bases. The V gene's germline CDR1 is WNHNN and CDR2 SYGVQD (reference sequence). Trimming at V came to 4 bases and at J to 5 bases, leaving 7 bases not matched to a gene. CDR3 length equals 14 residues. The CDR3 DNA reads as TGCGCCAGCAGTGCGAGCGGGAGTATAAACGAGCAGTACTTC. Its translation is CASSASGSINEQYF.

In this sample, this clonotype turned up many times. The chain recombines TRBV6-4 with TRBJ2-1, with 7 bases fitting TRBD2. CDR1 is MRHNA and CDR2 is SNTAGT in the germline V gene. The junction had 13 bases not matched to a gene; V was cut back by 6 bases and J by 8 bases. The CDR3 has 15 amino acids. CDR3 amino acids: CASSVTSTRGDEQFF. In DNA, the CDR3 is TGTGCCAGCAGCGTGACTAGCACGAGAGGCGATGAGCAGTTCTTC.

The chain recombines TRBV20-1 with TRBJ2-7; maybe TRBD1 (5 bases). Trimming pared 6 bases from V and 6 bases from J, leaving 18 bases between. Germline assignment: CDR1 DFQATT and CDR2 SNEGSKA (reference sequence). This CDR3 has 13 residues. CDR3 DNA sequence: TGCAGTGCGCGGAAACGTGAAGGGGTCGAGCAGTACTTC. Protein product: CSARKREGVEQYF.

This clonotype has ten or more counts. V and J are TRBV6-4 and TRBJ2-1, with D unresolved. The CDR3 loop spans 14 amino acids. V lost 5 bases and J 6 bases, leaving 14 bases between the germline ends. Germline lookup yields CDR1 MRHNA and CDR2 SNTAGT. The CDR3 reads CASSPRAGGNEQFF. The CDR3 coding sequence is TGTGCCAGCAGTCCTCGTGCAGGCGGCAATGAGCAGTTCTTC.

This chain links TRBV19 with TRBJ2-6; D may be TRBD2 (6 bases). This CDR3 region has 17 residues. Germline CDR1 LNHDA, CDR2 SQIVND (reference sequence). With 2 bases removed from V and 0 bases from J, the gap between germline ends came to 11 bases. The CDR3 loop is CASSIYGGSSGANVLTF. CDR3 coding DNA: TGTGCCAGTAGTATATATGGAGGGTCCTCTGGGGCCAACGTCCTGACTTTC.

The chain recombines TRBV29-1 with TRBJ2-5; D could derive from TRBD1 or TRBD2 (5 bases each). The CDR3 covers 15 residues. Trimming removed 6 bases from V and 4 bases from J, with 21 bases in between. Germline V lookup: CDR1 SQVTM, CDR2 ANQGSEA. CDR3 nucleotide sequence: TGCAGCGTAGCCGGGACGTCTCGGGATGGAGAGACCCAGTACTTC. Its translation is CSVAGTSRDGETQYF.

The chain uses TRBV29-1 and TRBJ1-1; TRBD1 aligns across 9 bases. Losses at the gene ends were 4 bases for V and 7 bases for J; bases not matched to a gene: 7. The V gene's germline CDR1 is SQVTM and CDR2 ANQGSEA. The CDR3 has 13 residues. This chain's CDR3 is CSVARTGAREAFF. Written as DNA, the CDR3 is TGCAGCGTTGCTAGGACAGGGGCCCGTGAAGCTTTCTTT.

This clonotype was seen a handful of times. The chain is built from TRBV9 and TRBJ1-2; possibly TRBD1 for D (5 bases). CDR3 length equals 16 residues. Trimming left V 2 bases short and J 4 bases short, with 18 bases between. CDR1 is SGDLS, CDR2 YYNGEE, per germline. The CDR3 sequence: CASSVLPGRDPYGYTF. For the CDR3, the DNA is TGTGCCAGCAGCGTGCTACCGGGACGGGATCCCTATGGCTACACCTTC. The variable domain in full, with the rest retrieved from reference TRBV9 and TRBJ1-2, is DSGVTQTPKHLITATGQRVTLRCSPRSGDLSVYWYQQSLDQGLQFLIQYYNGEERAKGNILERFSAQQFPDLHSELNLSSLELGDSALYFCASSVLPGRDPYGYTFGSGTRLTVV.